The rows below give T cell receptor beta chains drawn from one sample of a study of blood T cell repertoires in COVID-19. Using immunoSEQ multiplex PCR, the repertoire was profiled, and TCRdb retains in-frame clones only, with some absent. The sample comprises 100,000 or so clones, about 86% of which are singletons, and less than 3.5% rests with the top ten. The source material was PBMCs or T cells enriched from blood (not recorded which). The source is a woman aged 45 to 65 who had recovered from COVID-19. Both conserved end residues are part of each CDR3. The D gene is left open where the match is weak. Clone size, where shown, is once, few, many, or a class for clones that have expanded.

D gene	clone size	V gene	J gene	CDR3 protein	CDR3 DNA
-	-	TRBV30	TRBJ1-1	CAWSDSTEAFF	TGTGCCTGGAGTGACAGCACTGAAGCTTTCTTT
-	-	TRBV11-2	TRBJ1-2	CASSFRQAGGYTF	TGTGCCAGCAGCTTCCGACAGGCGGGTGGCTACACCTTC
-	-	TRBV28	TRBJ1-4	CASTLGGEKLFF	TGTGCCAGCACTCTGGGAGGCGAAAAACTGTTTTTT
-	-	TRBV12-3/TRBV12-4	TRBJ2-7	CASSSGAEQYF	TGTGCCAGCTCTAGTGGCGCCGAGCAGTACTTC
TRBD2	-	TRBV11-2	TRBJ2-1	CASSSLRGAHNEQFF	TGTGCCAGCAGCTCATTGCGGGGGGCTCACAATGAGCAGTTCTTC
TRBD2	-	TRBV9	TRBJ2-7	CASSVSWGLAGEGDEQYF	TGTGCCAGCAGCGTCAGCTGGGGGCTAGCGGGAGAAGGGGACGAGCAGTACTTC
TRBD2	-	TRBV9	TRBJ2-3	CASSGGAGRSTDTQYF	TGTGCCAGCAGCGGTGGAGCGGGGAGAAGCACAGATACGCAGTATTTT
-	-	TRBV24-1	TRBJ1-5	CATSDSGLTQPQHF	TGTGCCACCAGTGATTCGGGGTTAACGCAGCCCCAGCATTTT
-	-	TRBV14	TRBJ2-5	CASSQERRPGGETQYF	TGTGCCAGCAGCCAAGAAAGGAGGCCCGGGGGAGAGACCCAGTACTTC
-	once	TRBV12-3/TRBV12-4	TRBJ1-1	CASSRGTNTEAFF	TGTGCCAGCAGTCGAGGAACGAACACTGAAGCTTTCTTT
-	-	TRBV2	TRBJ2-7	CASSEWTVTPYEQYF	TGTGCCAGCAGTGAATGGACAGTTACACCCTACGAGCAGTACTTC
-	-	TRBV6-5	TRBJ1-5	CASSPGEGNQPQHF	TGTGCCAGCAGCCCAGGGGAAGGCAATCAGCCCCAGCATTTT
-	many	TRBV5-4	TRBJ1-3	CASSLDGGLSSGNTIYF	TGTGCCAGCAGCTTGGATGGGGGCCTTAGTTCTGGAAACACCATATATTTT
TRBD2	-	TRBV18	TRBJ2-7	CASSPGLAGETYEQYF	TGTGCCAGCTCACCGGGACTAGCGGGAGAGACCTACGAGCAGTACTTC
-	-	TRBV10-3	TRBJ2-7	CAIREGAVEQYF	TGTGCCATCAGGGAGGGGGCTGTCGAGCAGTACTTC
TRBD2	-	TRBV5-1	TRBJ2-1	CASSLAASGTPYNEQFF	TGCGCCAGCAGCTTGGCGGCTAGCGGGACCCCGTACAATGAGCAGTTCTTC
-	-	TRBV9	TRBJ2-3	CASSVSGIILDTQYF	TGTGCCAGCAGCGTTAGCGGCATCATTCTTGATACGCAGTATTTT
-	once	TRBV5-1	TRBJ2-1	CASSPGTKNNEQFF	TGCGCCAGCAGCCCCGGGACAAAAAACAATGAGCAGTTCTTC
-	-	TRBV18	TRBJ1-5	CASSPTIYRAGQPQHF	TGTGCCAGCTCACCTACGATCTACAGAGCGGGTCAGCCCCAGCATTTT
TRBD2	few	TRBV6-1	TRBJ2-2	CASSETAGVVTGELFF	TGTGCCAGCAGTGAAACAGCGGGAGTGGTCACCGGGGAGCTGTTTTTT
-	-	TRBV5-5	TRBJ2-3	CASSPLGDVGWDSDTQYF	TGTGCCAGCAGCCCTTTGGGGGATGTGGGTTGGGACTCAGATACGCAGTATTTT
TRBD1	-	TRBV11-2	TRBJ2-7	CASSLVGRGLAYEQYF	TGTGCCAGCAGCTTAGTAGGTAGGGGGCTTGCGTACGAGCAGTACTTC
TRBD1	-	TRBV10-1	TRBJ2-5	CASSGTGEGGETQYF	TGCGCCAGCAGCGGCACAGGGGAAGGCGGAGAGACCCAGTACTTC
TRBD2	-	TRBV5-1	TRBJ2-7	CASSGLAGGPGEQYF	TGCGCCAGCAGCGGGCTAGCGGGAGGGCCGGGCGAGCAGTACTTC
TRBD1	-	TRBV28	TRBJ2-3	CASSSRDRGFTDTQYF	TGTGCCAGCAGTTCCCGGGACAGGGGATTCACAGATACGCAGTATTTT
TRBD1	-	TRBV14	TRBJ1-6	CASSQGDRVYSPLHF	TGTGCCAGCAGCCAAGGGGACAGGGTGTATTCACCCCTCCACTTT
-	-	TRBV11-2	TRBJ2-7	CASSSLPRGAYEQYF	TGTGCCAGCAGTTCTCTCCCCAGGGGCGCCTACGAGCAGTACTTC
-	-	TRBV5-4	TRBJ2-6	CASSLMRPGANVLTF	TGTGCCAGCAGCTTGATGAGGCCAGGGGCCAACGTCCTGACTTTC
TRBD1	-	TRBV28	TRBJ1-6	CASSGRDSNSPLHF	TGTGCCAGCAGTGGCCGGGACAGTAATTCACCCCTCCACTTT